A single sample is the source of the 19 T cell receptor beta chains below, sequenced in a study of T cells in narcolepsy. Sequenced by immunoSEQ multiplex PCR; TCRdb stores in-frame clones only, minus some. The repertoire consists of 35,000 to 40,000 clones, with 70% to 90% occurring once and the leading ten covering approximately 1.7%. Input material: CD45RA- memory CD4+ T cells from PBMCs. The receptors originated from a human donor with narcolepsy.

This clone was counted a few times. The CDR3 nucleotides are TGTGCCAGCAGCCAACTGAGAGGGGGTAATTCACCCCTCCACTTT. Translation gives CASSQLRGGNSPLHF. The chain uses TRBV4-2 and TRBJ1-6, with a weak D call TRBD1 (6 bases). This CDR3 contains 15 residues. Trimming pared 2 bases from V and 6 bases from J, leaving 11 bases between. Looked up from germline, CDR1 is LGHNA and CDR2 is YNFKEQ.

This clone appeared a few times. V usage is TRBV5-6 and J usage is TRBJ1-2, with TRBD1 matching over 8 bases. From germline, CDR1 is SGHDT and CDR2 YYEEEE. The CDR3 covers 14 residues. After removal of 4 bases from V and 5 bases from J, the junction contained 7 bases not matched to a gene. CDR3 sequence (DNA): TGTGCCAGCAGCGTGGGACAGGCAACGTATGGCTACACCTTC. Encoded protein: CASSVGQATYGYTF.

This chain uses TRBV29-1 with TRBJ2-7; 8 bases line up with TRBD1. Germline V CDR1 and CDR2: SQVTM, ANQGSEA. This CDR3 region has 13 residues. J gave up 3 bases and V 4 bases, and 5 bases lay outside the gene matches. The CDR3 loop reads CSVGGQANYEQYF. The CDR3 nucleotides are TGCAGCGTTGGGGGACAGGCTAACTACGAGCAGTACTTC.

This clone rates as medium-sized. The V call is TRBV6-4, the J call TRBJ1-1; D might be TRBD1 (5 bases). There are 14 residues in the CDR3. Looked up from germline, CDR1 is MRHNA and CDR2 is SNTAGT. The V gene lost 4 bases and the J gene lost 2 bases, with 11 bases spanning the gap. CDR3 sequence: CASSAGGVNTEAFF. The DNA for the CDR3 is TGTGCCAGCAGTGCGGGAGGGGTTAACACTGAAGCTTTCTTT.

The rearrangement links TRBV27 to TRBJ2-3; 7 positions agree with TRBD2. Germline loops: CDR1 MNHEY, CDR2 SMNVEV (reference sequence). With 4 bases clipped from V and 1 base from J, the junction kept 8 bases outside the gene matches. The CDR3 sequence is 16 residues long. CDR3 sequence (DNA): TGTGCCAGCAGTTGGGGAGCGGGGCTCCGCACAGATACGCAGTATTTT. As protein: CASSWGAGLRTDTQYF.

This clone was observed a few times. The chain carries TRBV5-1 and TRBJ1-5; a weak D match, TRBD1 (6 bases). Trimming took 3 bases from V and 5 from J, leaving 12 bases between them. The CDR3 sequence is 14 residues long. CDR1 and CDR2 from the germline V gene are SGHRS and YFSETQ. The CDR3 nucleotides read TGCGCCAGCAGCTCTCAGGGGCTCGATCAGCCCCAGCATTTT. Encoded protein: CASSSQGLDQPQHF. Looking up the rest from reference TRBV5-1 and TRBJ1-5 gives the full variable domain: KAGVTQTPRYLIKTRGQQVTLSCSPISGHRSVSWYQQTPGQGLQFLFEYFSETQRNKGNFPGRFSGRQFSNSRSEMNVSTLELGDSALYLCASSSQGLDQPQHFGDGTRLSIL.

The genes are TRBV6-1 and TRBJ1-1; D is uncertain. V was pared by 6 bases and J by 0 bases, with 8 bases between. The CDR3 length is 13 residues. CDR1 is MNHNS, CDR2 SASEGT, per germline. The CDR3 protein is CASRESVNTEAFF. In DNA, the CDR3 is TGTGCCAGCAGGGAAAGCGTGAACACTGAAGCTTTCTTT.

The gene calls are TRBV10-2 and TRBJ1-6; D ambiguous. V gave up 4 bases and J gave up 3 bases, with 7 bases separating them. Germline values: CDR1 WSHSY, CDR2 SAAADI. CDR3 length equals 14 residues. The CDR3 here is CASSVALYNSPLHF. DNA of the CDR3: TGCGCCAGCAGTGTCGCTCTCTATAATTCACCCCTCCACTTT.

V gene TRBV7-3 combines with J gene TRBJ2-7; 7 positions agree with TRBD2. With 1 base clipped from V and 5 bases from J, the junction kept 20 bases outside the gene matches. CDR1 and CDR2 from the germline V gene are SGHTA and FQGTGA. The CDR3 consists of 19 residues. The CDR3 is CASSLKGSTAGLLNDEQYF. Here the CDR3 DNA reads TGTGCCAGCAGCTTAAAAGGGTCGACAGCGGGGTTATTGAATGACGAGCAGTACTTC. The full variable domain, rest sourced from reference TRBV7-3 and TRBJ2-7, is GAGVSQTPSNKVTEKGKYVELRCDPISGHTALYWYRQSLGQGPEFLIYFQGTGAADDSGLPNDRFFAVRPEGSVSTLKIQRTERGDSAVYLCASSLKGSTAGLLNDEQYFGPGTRLTVT.

This clone has just one count. The CDR3 region has the DNA TGCGCCAGCAGCTTGCGGGCGGAAGCTAACTATGGCTACACCTTC. As protein: CASSLRAEANYGYTF. The rearrangement links TRBV5-1 to TRBJ1-2, with D unclear. The CDR3 contains 15 residues. V gave up 1 base and J gave up 0 bases, with 10 bases separating them. The germline gives CDR1 SGHRS, CDR2 YFSETQ. Full variable domain (outside the CDR3, taken from reference TRBV5-1 and TRBJ1-2): KAGVTQTPRYLIKTRGQQVTLSCSPISGHRSVSWYQQTPGQGLQFLFEYFSETQRNKGNFPGRFSGRQFSNSRSEMNVSTLELGDSALYLCASSLRAEANYGYTFGSGTRLTVV.

Here the CDR3 reads CASSAGNGGNYGYTF. In DNA, the CDR3 is TGTGCCAGCAGCGCTGGAAACGGGGGGAACTATGGCTACACCTTC. The chain carries TRBV9 and TRBJ1-2; D perhaps matches TRBD1 (5 bases). The CDR3 runs to 15 residues. The V end lost 3 bases, the J end lost 2 bases, and 14 bases lay between the germline ends. The germline gives CDR1 SGDLS, CDR2 YYNGEE.

J is TRBJ2-7 and V is TRBV2; 7 bases fit TRBD1. The J segment lost 3 bases and the V segment lost 6 bases, leaving 8 bases of the junction unmatched. Germline-derived CDR1 and CDR2 are SNHLY and FYNNEI. CDR3 length: 14 residues. The CDR3 DNA follows: TGTGCCAGCAGAGGGGACAGAAACGACTACGAGCAGTACTTC. It yields the protein CASRGDRNDYEQYF.

This clone was detected a few times. This chain connects TRBV6-4 to TRBJ1-5, with D hard to call. The V and J ends lost 0 bases and 1 base respectively, with 7 bases between them. There are 15 residues in the CDR3. Germline-derived CDR1 and CDR2 are MRHNA and SNTAGT. The chain's CDR3 is CASSDSWVSNQPQHF. For the CDR3, the DNA is TGTGCCAGCAGTGACTCTTGGGTCAGCAATCAGCCCCAGCATTTT.

The chain links TRBV7-9 to TRBJ2-1; 8 bases map to TRBD1. J gave up 0 bases and V 5 bases, and 6 bases lay outside the gene matches. Looked up from germline, CDR1 is SEHNR and CDR2 is FQNEAQ (reference sequence). The CDR3 runs 16 residues. The CDR3 sequence: CASSVTGARSYNEQFF. The CDR3 bases are TGTGCCAGCAGCGTGACAGGGGCCCGCTCCTACAATGAGCAGTTCTTC.

This chain uses TRBV19 with TRBJ2-1; TRBD1 or TRBD2 may be the D gene (6 bases each). Germline CDR1 reads LNHDA; CDR2 reads SQIVND (reference sequence). This CDR3 contains 16 residues. V was shortened by 7 bases and J by 12 bases, with 28 bases between the two germline ends. The CDR3 protein is CASTHGSRPGEGGQFF. The CDR3 region has the DNA TGTGCCAGTACCCATGGGTCCCGACCGGGCGAGGGGGGGCAGTTCTTC. The full variable domain, completed using reference TRBV19 and TRBJ2-1, is DGGITQSPKYLFRKEGQNVTLSCEQNLNHDAMYWYRQDPGQGLRLIYYSQIVNDFQKGDIAEGYSVSREKKESFPLTVTSAQKNPTAFYLCASTHGSRPGEGGQFFGPGTRLTVL.

The J gene is TRBJ2-2, the V gene TRBV5-6; a possible D gene is TRBD1 (6 bases). CDR1 and CDR2 from the germline V gene are SGHDT and YYEEEE. Deletions cut 7 bases from V and 2 bases from J, with 21 bases between. This CDR3 has 17 residues. CDR3 sequence: CASRAERTVTNTGELFF. CDR3 DNA sequence: TGTGCCAGCCGTGCCGAGAGGACAGTTACCAACACCGGGGAGCTGTTTTTT.

The J gene is TRBJ2-2, the V gene TRBV7-3; 7 bases match TRBD2. The ends lost 1 base at V and 5 bases at J; junction bases unmatched: 1. The CDR3 is made up of 14 amino acids. Looked up from germline, CDR1 is SGHTA and CDR2 is FQGTGA. As DNA, the CDR3 is TGTGCCAGCAGCTTAAATAGCGGGACCGGGGAGCTGTTTTTT. This gives the protein CASSLNSGTGELFF.

The rearrangement joins TRBV7-2 to TRBJ1-2; 7 nucleotides match TRBD1. The CDR3 is 15 amino acids. Trimming at V came to 3 bases and at J to 4 bases, leaving 8 bases not matched to a gene. The germline gives CDR1 SGHTA, CDR2 FQGNSA. The CDR3 DNA follows: TGTGCCAGCAGCTTCCGGGACAGTCTTTTCTATGGCTACACCTTC. It encodes CASSFRDSLFYGYTF.

The V call is TRBV6-5, the J call TRBJ2-5, with a weak D call TRBD1 (5 bases). The germline gives CDR1 MNHEY, CDR2 SVGAGI. V shed 0 bases and J shed 0 bases, with 11 bases lying between them. This CDR3 is built from 16 residues. DNA of the CDR3: TGTGCCAGCAGTTACTCGGCTATGGGGCACCAAGAGACCCAGTACTTC. Translated, it gives CASSYSAMGHQETQYF.